This TCR beta chain originates from a study of T cell responses to AZD1222 COVID-19 vaccine. Regarding the study as a whole: In a largely white British group with more females than males, clonal diversity was possibly underestimated. Recipients of AZD1222 seropositive at baseline numbered only 5 or 6. Sampled repertoires all dated from after the peak T cell response.

As for this clone: Its antigen is as yet unknown.

Data came from immunoSEQ multiplex PCR; TCRdb stores just in-frame clones and leaves some out. The table shows roughly 130,000 clones, with 92% occurring only once. Germline loops: CDR1 LGHNA, CDR2 YSLEER. J lost 2 bases, V lost 0 bases, and 10 bases had no gene match. This CDR3 spans 18 amino acids. This TCR derives from an adult in good health. The rearrangement uses TRBV4-3 and TRBJ2-3; TRBD2 matches at 8 bases. Sample: peripheral blood, taken on day 0 of AZD1222 vaccination. In DNA form, the CDR3 reads TGCGCCAGCAGCCAAGAACCGGGTCGGGGGGGCTTCACAGATACGCAGTATTTT. The encoded protein is CASSQEPGRGGFTDTQYF.